This T cell receptor beta chain was sequenced in a study of blood T cell repertoires in COVID-19. Study as a whole: Italy, Spain and the United States were the sources of the convalescent and acute COVID-19 samples. PBMCs, B-cell-depleted T cells, or T cells provided the cDNA or gDNA that made up the material.

Deletions cut 0 bases from V and 0 bases from J, with 9 bases between. CDR1 and CDR2 (germline): MNHEY, SMNVEV (reference sequence). The CDR3 is made up of 15 amino acids. As originally analysed: Reference gene primer amplification gave estimated nucleated cell counts. Sequencing used immunoSEQ multiplex PCR; TCRdb keeps in-frame clones, though not all of them. V and J calls and clone size follow that table, whereas D and trimming were derived from the DNA. Of about 140,000 clones in the sample, about 81% were seen once. J is TRBJ2-7 and V is TRBV27; weak D call: TRBD2 (5 bases). Sequenced input: peripheral blood. The receptor comes from a woman of 80 years or more with acute or convalescent COVID-19. As DNA, the CDR3 is TGTGCCAGCAGTTTATCGAGTCTAGCCTCCTACGAGCAGTACTTC. This sequence encodes CASSLSSLASYEQYF.